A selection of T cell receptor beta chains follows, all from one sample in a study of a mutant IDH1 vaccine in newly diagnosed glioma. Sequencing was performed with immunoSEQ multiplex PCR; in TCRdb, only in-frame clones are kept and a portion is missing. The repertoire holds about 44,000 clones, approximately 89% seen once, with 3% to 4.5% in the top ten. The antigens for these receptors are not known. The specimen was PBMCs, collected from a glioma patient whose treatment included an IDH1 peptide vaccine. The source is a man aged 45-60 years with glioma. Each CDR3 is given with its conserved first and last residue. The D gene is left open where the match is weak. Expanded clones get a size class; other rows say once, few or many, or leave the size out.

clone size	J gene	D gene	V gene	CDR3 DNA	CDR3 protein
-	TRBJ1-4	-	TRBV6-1	TGTGCCAGCAGTGACCCTCGGGGCCTTAGCAATGAAAAACTGTTTTTT	CASSDPRGLSNEKLFF
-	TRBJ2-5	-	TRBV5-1	TGCGCCAGCAGCTTCCCCCTCGGGGCTGGACTCCTTCAAGAGACCCAGTACTTC	CASSFPLGAGLLQETQYF
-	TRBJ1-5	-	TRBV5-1	TGCGCCAGCAGCTTGGGGGGGGAGGACCGCAATCAGCCCCAGCATTTT	CASSLGGEDRNQPQHF
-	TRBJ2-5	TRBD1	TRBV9	TGTGCCAGCAGCCTATCTCAACAGGGGGGAGAGACCCAGTACTTC	CASSLSQQGGETQYF
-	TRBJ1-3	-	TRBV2	TGTGCCAGCAGTAACAGGGACACCATATATTTT	CASSNRDTIYF
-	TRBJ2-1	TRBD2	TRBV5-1	TGCGCCAGCAGCTATTGGCGGGAGGGGGAGCAGTTCTTC	CASSYWREGEQFF
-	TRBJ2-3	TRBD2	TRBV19	TGTGCCAGTAGTATTCGGGGGACTAGCGGTAGCACAGATACGCAGTATTTT	CASSIRGTSGSTDTQYF
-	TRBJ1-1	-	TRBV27	TGTGCCAGCAGCCCCGCGTTGATAGGGGTCACTGAAGCTTTCTTT	CASSPALIGVTEAFF
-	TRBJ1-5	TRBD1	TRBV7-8	TGTGCCAGCAGCCCGGGGACAGGGGGGAACAATCAGCCCCAGCATTTT	CASSPGTGGNNQPQHF
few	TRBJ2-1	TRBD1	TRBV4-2	TGTGCCAGCAGCCAAGATTCGTGGGACAGGGGTGGCTACAATGAGCAGTTCTTC	CASSQDSWDRGGYNEQFF
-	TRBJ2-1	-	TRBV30	TGTGCCTGGACCCCAGCGGGTGAGCAGTTCTTC	CAWTPAGEQFF
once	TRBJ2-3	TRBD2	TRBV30	TGTGCCTGGGCCGCCTCGGGAGGTACGCAGTATTTT	CAWAASGGTQYF
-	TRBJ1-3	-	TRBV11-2	TGTGCCAGCAGCTTAGGCGGAAACACCATATATTTT	CASSLGGNTIYF
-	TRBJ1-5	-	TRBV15	TGTGCCACCAGCACCGGGGCGGTGGGGGGCAGCAATCAGCCCCAGCATTTT	CATSTGAVGGSNQPQHF
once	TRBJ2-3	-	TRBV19	TGTGCCAGTAGTATCTTGGCTAGCAGCAATACAGATACGCAGTATTTT	CASSILASSNTDTQYF
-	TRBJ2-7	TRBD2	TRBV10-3	TGTGCCATCAGTGCTGGACTAGCAGAGTACGAGCAGTACTTC	CAISAGLAEYEQYF
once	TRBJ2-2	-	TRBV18	TGTGCCAGCTCAGGTCAGGGCTATGGCACCGGGGAGCTGTTTTTT	CASSGQGYGTGELFF
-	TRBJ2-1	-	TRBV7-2	TGTGCCAGCAGCCAGCCCTATAGCTCCTACAATGAGCAGTTCTTC	CASSQPYSSYNEQFF
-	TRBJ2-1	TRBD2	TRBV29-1	TGCAGCGTTTTCCGGTTGGGGGGGTCTAGCGGGTTCACGGAGCAGTTCTTC	CSVFRLGGSSGFTEQFF
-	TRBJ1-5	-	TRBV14	TGTGCCAGCAGCCAAGGTAGTAGCAATCAGCCCCAGCATTTT	CASSQGSSNQPQHF
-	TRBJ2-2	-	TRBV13	TGTGCCAGCACGTCGGGCCCCAAGAACACCGGGGAGCTGTTTTTT	CASTSGPKNTGELFF
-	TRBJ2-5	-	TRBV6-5	TGTGCCAGCAGTTATCGGGGGGCGCGGGAGACCCAGTACTTC	CASSYRGARETQYF
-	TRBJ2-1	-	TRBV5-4	TGTGCCAGCAGCTTGGACCAGCCTGATGAGCAGTTCTTC	CASSLDQPDEQFF
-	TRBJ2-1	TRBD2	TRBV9	TGTGCCAGCAGCGTAGGTCTAGCGGGAAGCTCCTACAATGAGCAGTTCTTC	CASSVGLAGSSYNEQFF
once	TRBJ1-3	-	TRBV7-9	TGTGCCAGCAGCTTCGGGCAGGGGTCTGGAAACACCATATATTTT	CASSFGQGSGNTIYF
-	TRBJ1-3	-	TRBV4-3	TGCGCCAGCAGCCAAGAGCGTGCGGGATCAGGAAACACCATATATTTT	CASSQERAGSGNTIYF
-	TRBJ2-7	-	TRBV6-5	TGTGCCAGCAGTCGACTCTACGAGCAGTACTTC	CASSRLYEQYF
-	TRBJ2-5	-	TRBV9	TGTGCCAGCAGCTACAGGGGGGGACAAGAGACCCAGTACTTC	CASSYRGGQETQYF
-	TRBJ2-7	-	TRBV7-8	TGTGCCAGCTGGCGCGCAGGCGAGCAGTACTTC	CASWRAGEQYF
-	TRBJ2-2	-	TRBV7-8	TGTGCCAGCACTGCCCGGGTTCCCGCGAACACCGGGGAGCTGTTTTTT	CASTARVPANTGELFF
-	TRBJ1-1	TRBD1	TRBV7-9	TGTGCCAGCAGCACAGGGGTGGGAACTGAAGCTTTCTTT	CASSTGVGTEAFF
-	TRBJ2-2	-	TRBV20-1	TGCAGTGCTAAGGGGTCCGGGGAGCTGTTTTTT	CSAKGSGELFF
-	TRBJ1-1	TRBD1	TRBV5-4	TGTGCCAGCAGCTTCGGGTCGAGAGGGGGGACAGCCGTTACAAGAGCTTTCTTT	CASSFGSRGGTAVTRAFF
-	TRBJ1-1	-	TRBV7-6	TGTGCCAGCAGCCGCAACCAAATGAACACTGAAGCTTTCTTT	CASSRNQMNTEAFF
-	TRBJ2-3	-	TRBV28	TGTGCCAGCAGTTTCGACAAGTTCACAGATACGCAGTATTTT	CASSFDKFTDTQYF
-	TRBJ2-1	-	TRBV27	TGTGCCGGTAGGGAGCAGCCCCTCGGCCAGCGCTCCTACAATGAGCAGTTCTTC	CAGREQPLGQRSYNEQFF
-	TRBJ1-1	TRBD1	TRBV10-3	TGTGCCATCAGTGCGAGGACAGGGGGGCACACTGAAGCTTTCTTT	CAISARTGGHTEAFF
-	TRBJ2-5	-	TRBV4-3	TGCGCCAGCAGCCTCACCTTGATAGGAGGCGCAGAGACCCAGTACTTC	CASSLTLIGGAETQYF
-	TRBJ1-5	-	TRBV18	TGTGCCAGCTCCCGCGGAGGGAGCGAACAGCCCCAGCATTTT	CASSRGGSEQPQHF
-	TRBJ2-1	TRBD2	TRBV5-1	TGCGCCAGCAGCATTCGGACTAGATACAATGAGCAGTTCTTC	CASSIRTRYNEQFF
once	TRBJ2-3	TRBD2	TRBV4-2	TGTGCCAGCAGCCAAGAAGTCTCGGTGGTAGCGGGTTTTTCCGATACGCAGTATTTT	CASSQEVSVVAGFSDTQYF
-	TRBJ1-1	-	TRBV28	TGTGCCACCTCGGACGGAAACACTGAAGCTTTCTTT	CATSDGNTEAFF
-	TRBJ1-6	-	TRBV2	TGTGCCACCAGGGAGTTTTCGGCACCCCTCCACTTT	CATREFSAPLHF
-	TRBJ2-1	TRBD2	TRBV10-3	TGTGCCATCAGTGATACTAGCGGGAGATCCTACAATGAGCAGTTCTTC	CAISDTSGRSYNEQFF
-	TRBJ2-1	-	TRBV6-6	TGTGCCAGCGGGCGACGGACGATCGAATACAATGAGCAGTTCTTC	CASGRRTIEYNEQFF
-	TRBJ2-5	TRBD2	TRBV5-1	TGCGCCAGCAAGGAACCCCGTGGGGTAGCGGGAGGAGAGACCCAGTACTTC	CASKEPRGVAGGETQYF
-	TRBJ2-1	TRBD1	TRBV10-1	TGCGCCAGCAGTGAAGCCCAGGGGGCCTACAATGAGCAGTTCTTC	CASSEAQGAYNEQFF
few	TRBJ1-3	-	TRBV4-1	TGCGCCAGCCGGGGTTGGACGACTGGAAACACCATATATTTT	CASRGWTTGNTIYF
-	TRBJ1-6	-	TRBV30	TGTGCCTGGAGGAGTAATTCACCCCTCCACTTT	CAWRSNSPLHF
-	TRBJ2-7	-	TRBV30	TGTGCCTGGACCTCCGACGGGACTCCTTACTACGAGCAGTACTTC	CAWTSDGTPYYEQYF